The clone carrying this T cell receptor (beta chain) was found a few times. V was pared by 6 bases and J by 4 bases, with 24 bases between. Germline loops: CDR1 MNHEY, CDR2 SMNVEV (reference sequence). CDR3 size: 18 residues. This sample was taken from a study of blood T cell repertoires in COVID-19. Data came from immunoSEQ multiplex PCR; TCRdb stores just in-frame clones and leaves some out. Among tens of thousands of clones, less than 85% were seen once, and the ten largest hold approximately 5%. This chain uses TRBV27 with TRBJ1-4, with D maybe TRBD1 (6 bases). Sequencing input: peripheral blood. The clonotype originates from a woman over 75 with active or convalescent COVID-19. CDR3 bases: TGTGCCAGCAGGCTTAGGGTTACGGCGGGGGGCGATAATGAAAAACTGTTTTTT. Its translation is CASRLRVTAGGDNEKLFF.